This entry lists 32 T cell receptor beta chains sequenced from one sample in a study of cytomegalovirus exposure and HLA in healthy donors. In the PCR, 60 Vbeta and 13 Jbeta primers were used. Clones were read by immunoSEQ multiplex PCR, and TCRdb kept only the in-frame ones, dropping some. The table records approximately 91,000 clones, around 68% of them present only once. Sample: PBMCs. The receptor set was obtained from a female donor in good health and CMV-seronegative.

This clone has more than one count but fewer than ten. This sequence joins TRBV6-6 and TRBJ2-1; TRBD2 matches at 8 bases. V lost 5 bases and J lost 9; bases outside the gene matches: 12. This CDR3 contains 15 residues. CDR1 is MNHNY, CDR2 SVGAGI, per germline (reference sequence). The CDR3 loop reads CASSPGTRDVGEQFF. The DNA of the CDR3 is TGTGCCAGCAGTCCCGGGACTAGAGATGTTGGTGAGCAGTTCTTC.

This chain uses TRBV5-1 with TRBJ2-3, with 14 bases that match TRBD2. The germline V gene has CDR1 SGHRS and CDR2 YFSETQ. The V segment lost 4 bases and the J segment 2 bases; nucleotides outside the gene matches: 6. The CDR3 is 17 residues long. The CDR3 nucleotides are TGCGCCAGCAGCCACTGGACTAGCGGGAGGTCCACAGATACGCAGTATTTT. Translating gives CASSHWTSGRSTDTQYF. The complete variable domain, with remaining parts taken from reference TRBV5-1 and TRBJ2-3, reads KAGVTQTPRYLIKTRGQQVTLSCSPISGHRSVSWYQQTPGQGLQFLFEYFSETQRNKGNFPGRFSGRQFSNSRSEMNVSTLELGDSALYLCASSHWTSGRSTDTQYFGPGTRLTVL.

This chain uses TRBV30 with TRBJ2-7; TRBD1 is a possible D gene (5 bases). CDR1 GTSNPN and CDR2 SVGIG come from the germline V gene (reference sequence). Trimming stripped 4 bases from V and 6 bases from J, with 13 bases between. This CDR3 spans 12 amino acids. The CDR3 sequence: CAWINSRVEQYF. As DNA, the CDR3 is TGTGCCTGGATCAACAGCAGGGTCGAGCAGTACTTC.

V gene TRBV19 combines with J gene TRBJ1-5; possibly TRBD1 for D (5 bases). The CDR3 loop spans 14 amino acids. Per germline, CDR1 LNHDA and CDR2 SQIVND (reference sequence). V lost 8 bases, J lost 2 bases, and 13 bases lay in between. As DNA, the CDR3 is TGTGCCAGTGGGGGGTATACGGGCAATCAGCCCCAGCATTTT. Its protein product is CASGGYTGNQPQHF.

The sample holds a few counts of this clone. V gene TRBV2 combines with J gene TRBJ2-7, with 8 bases matching TRBD2. Per the germline V gene, CDR1 is SNHLY and CDR2 is FYNNEI. Trimming at V came to 5 bases and at J to 2 bases, leaving 14 bases not matched to a gene. This CDR3 comprises 17 residues. The DNA of the CDR3 is TGTGCCAGCAGTTATCCCCGGGGTAGCGGGGACCCCTACGAGCAGTACTTC. The encoded protein is CASSYPRGSGDPYEQYF.

This clone appeared a single time. The chain employs TRBV7-8 and TRBJ2-7, with 11 nucleotides matching TRBD1. Germline CDR1 is SGHVS and CDR2 is FQNEAQ. The CDR3 runs to 16 residues. V shed 1 base and J 4 bases; nucleotides not matched to a gene: 6. This CDR3 is CASSLGGQGGYYEQYF. CDR3 in DNA: TGTGCCAGCAGCTTAGGGGGACAGGGGGGGTATTACGAGCAGTACTTC.

This clone was found a few times. The chain carries TRBV6-5 and TRBJ1-1; 7 positions match TRBD1. The CDR3 length is 15 residues. V gave up 6 bases and J gave up 4 bases; unmatched junction bases: 11. Germline V CDR1 and CDR2: MNHEY, SVGAGI. The CDR3 sequence: CASSTPRGTSTEAFF. In DNA, the CDR3 is TGTGCCAGCAGCACCCCCAGGGGGACAAGCACTGAAGCTTTCTTT.

This chain links TRBV28 with TRBJ1-2; the D is unclear. The germline V gene has CDR1 MDHEN and CDR2 SYDVKM. Trimming pared 6 bases from V and 4 bases from J, leaving 9 bases between. CDR3 length: 12 amino acids. CDR3 sequence reads: CASSPPFYGYTF. CDR3 in DNA: TGTGCCAGCAGCCCCCCGTTCTATGGCTACACCTTC.

The CDR3 here is CATSRAGFNTEAFF. CDR3 coding DNA: TGTGCCACCAGCAGAGCGGGTTTTAACACTGAAGCTTTCTTT. The V gene is TRBV15, the J gene TRBJ1-1; D is ambiguous. The V gene lost 1 base and the J gene lost 2 bases, with 8 bases spanning the gap. The CDR3 contains 14 residues. Germline CDR1 is LNHNV and CDR2 is YYDKDF (reference sequence).

V and J are TRBV28 and TRBJ2-5, with TRBD1 identical over 9 bases. CDR1 is MDHEN and CDR2 is SYDVKM in the germline V gene. V shed 6 bases and J 2 bases; nucleotides not matched to a gene: 10. The CDR3 is 16 amino acids. CDR3 nucleotide sequence: TGTGCCAGCAGACCCTTTTTCGGACAGGGGCAAGAGACCCAGTACTTC. It codes for CASRPFFGQGQETQYF.

The chain recombines TRBV2 with TRBJ2-7; TRBD1 agrees at 9 bases. Trimming at V came to 3 bases and at J to 2 bases, leaving 5 bases not matched to a gene. The CDR3 has 15 residues. Per germline, CDR1 SNHLY and CDR2 FYNNEI. CDR3 nucleotides: TGTGCCAGCAGTGACTGGACAGGGGAGACCTACGAGCAGTACTTC. Translated: CASSDWTGETYEQYF.

V and J are TRBV28 and TRBJ2-7; D is undetermined. V was trimmed by 3 bases and J by 1 base, leaving 7 bases between them. The CDR3 spans 13 residues. Germline V gives CDR1 MDHEN, CDR2 SYDVKM. The CDR3 loop reads CASSLTLSYEQYF. The CDR3 DNA is TGTGCCAGCAGTTTGACTCTATCCTACGAGCAGTACTTC.

The V call is TRBV5-4, the J call TRBJ2-7, with TRBD2 identical over 12 bases. This CDR3 is built from 17 residues. V trimming: 4 bases; J trimming: 3 bases; junction bases outside the gene matches: 11. Germline assignment: CDR1 SGHNT and CDR2 YYREEE (reference sequence). The CDR3: CASSNLGLAGSYYEQYF. In DNA form, the CDR3 reads TGTGCCAGCAGCAACCTAGGACTAGCGGGATCTTACTACGAGCAGTACTTC.

The V call is TRBV9, the J call TRBJ2-3; 9 bases align to TRBD2. V lost 0 bases to trimming and J lost 5 bases; unmatched junction nucleotides: 4. Germline CDR1 reads SGDLS; CDR2 reads YYNGEE. The CDR3 loop spans 15 amino acids. The CDR3: CASSVASGTGDTQYF. In nucleotides, the CDR3 is TGTGCCAGCAGCGTAGCTAGCGGGACGGGAGATACGCAGTATTTT.

V and J are TRBV7-8 and TRBJ2-3, with D hard to call. Trimming stripped 5 bases from V and 0 bases from J, with 18 bases between. The CDR3 runs 17 residues. Germline CDR1 is SGHVS and CDR2 is FQNEAQ. CDR3 amino acids: CASSLRGWLTSTDTQYF. DNA of the CDR3: TGTGCCAGCAGCCTAAGAGGCTGGCTGACTAGCACAGATACGCAGTATTTT.

V gene TRBV11-3 combines with J gene TRBJ1-3; 7 bases match TRBD1. J was trimmed by 0 bases and V by 4 bases; bases with no gene match: 3. CDR1 and CDR2 (germline): SGHNT, YENEEA. The CDR3 has 15 amino acids. This CDR3 reads CASSYRGPSGNTIYF. CDR3 in DNA: TGTGCCAGCAGCTACAGGGGCCCCTCTGGAAACACCATATATTTT.

The rearrangement joins TRBV5-1 to TRBJ2-2; D possibly corresponds to TRBD1 (6 bases). The length of the CDR3 is 15 residues. With 5 bases removed from V and 2 bases from J, the gap between germline ends came to 13 bases. Germline lookup yields CDR1 SGHRS and CDR2 YFSETQ. The CDR3 region is CASRTTGTNTGELFF. The CDR3, as DNA: TGCGCCAGCAGGACTACCGGGACAAACACCGGGGAGCTGTTTTTT.

This clone came up a few times. The rearrangement joins TRBV10-1 to TRBJ2-3; 7 bases fit TRBD2. V lost 3 bases to trimming and J lost 2 bases; unmatched junction nucleotides: 2. In germline, CDR1 is WNHNN, CDR2 SYGVQD (reference sequence). CDR3 length: 14 residues. Here the CDR3 DNA reads TGCGCCAGCAGTGAAGGACTAGTCACAGATACGCAGTATTTT. As protein: CASSEGLVTDTQYF.

In the case of this clone: A read error may account for a junction end that differs from germline. The J gene is TRBJ2-5, the V gene TRBV7-7; D gene ambiguous. The V gene's germline CDR1 is SSHAT and CDR2 FNYEAQ (reference sequence). This CDR3 contains 15 residues. The CDR3 loop reads CASSLGSGFQETQYF. CDR3 bases: TGTGCTAGCAGCCTCGGTTCCGGGTTCCAAGAGACCCAGTACTTC.

V and J are TRBV6-4 and TRBJ1-1; 7 bases line up with TRBD1. Looked up from germline, CDR1 is MRHNA and CDR2 is SNTAGT. The CDR3 has 15 amino acids. The J segment lost 2 bases and the V segment lost 2 bases, leaving 5 bases of the junction unmatched. The CDR3: CASSDVGQANTEAFF. CDR3 in DNA: TGTGCCAGCAGTGACGTCGGACAGGCTAACACTGAAGCTTTCTTT.

This clone is medium-sized (0.01 to 0.1%) within its sample. This chain joins TRBV5-1 and TRBJ1-1; D gene unclear. The CDR3 is 15 amino acids. Trimming pared 5 bases from V and 0 bases from J, leaving 14 bases between. Germline CDR1 is SGHRS and CDR2 is YFSETQ. In nucleotides, the CDR3 is TGCGCCAGCAGTACCGATTACACCCTGAACACTGAAGCTTTCTTT. It codes for CASSTDYTLNTEAFF.

This clone was seen more than once but under ten times. V is TRBV28 and J is TRBJ1-2; TRBD1 is a possible D gene (5 bases). Germline CDR1 and CDR2: MDHEN and SYDVKM. The CDR3 loop spans 18 amino acids. V gave up 2 bases and J gave up 6 bases, with 25 bases separating them. Written as DNA, the CDR3 is TGTGCCAGCAGTTTAGGCCGCGGGGGGGGAAAAGGGGTGCATGGCTACACCTTC. Its protein product is CASSLGRGGGKGVHGYTF.

J is TRBJ2-3 and V is TRBV7-6, with D possibly matching TRBD1 (5 bases). This CDR3 has 15 amino acids. Germline CDR1 reads SGHVS; CDR2 reads FNYEAQ. The ends were cut back, 5 bases at V and 1 base at J, with 13 bases in the middle. For the CDR3, the DNA is TGTGCCAGCAGCGTTGGTATAGGGGGCACAGATACGCAGTATTTT. Amino acid sequence: CASSVGIGGTDTQYF.

The chain links TRBV30 to TRBJ2-7; the match to TRBD2 covers 8 bases. The CDR3 is 14 residues long. Germline V gives CDR1 GTSNPN, CDR2 SVGIG (reference sequence). The V and J ends lost 2 bases and 6 bases, in that order; junction bases with no gene match: 9. CDR3 DNA: TGTGCCTGGAGTTTGGCTAGCGGGCTGCGCGAGCAGTACTTC. This sequence encodes CAWSLASGLREQYF.

This clone was seen only a few times. The CDR3, as DNA: TGTGCCAGCAGCAAGCGGGACACTGAAGCTTTCTTT. It is translated as CASSKRDTEAFF. The V gene is TRBV6-5, the J gene TRBJ1-1; D gene unclear. The CDR3 extends over 12 amino acids. CDR1 is MNHEY, CDR2 SVGAGI, per germline. The ends were cut back, 6 bases at V and 3 bases at J, with 8 bases in the middle.

V and J are TRBV7-2 and TRBJ1-2; tentatively, D is TRBD1 (5 bases). This CDR3 has 16 amino acids. Deletions cut 1 base from V and 4 bases from J, with 16 bases between. Looked up from germline, CDR1 is SGHTA and CDR2 is FQGNSA. The CDR3 sequence is CASSLVRGGGGYGYTF. The CDR3, as DNA: TGTGCCAGCAGCTTAGTCCGTGGCGGGGGAGGCTATGGCTACACCTTC.

This clone was found a few times. J is TRBJ2-3 and V is TRBV29-1; 16 bases align to TRBD2. Germline assignment: CDR1 SQVTM and CDR2 ANQGSEA. J gave up 5 bases and V 6 bases, and 8 bases lay outside the gene matches. The CDR3 covers 16 residues. The CDR3 sequence is CSVPGLAGGNGDTQYF. The CDR3 bases are TGCAGCGTACCGGGACTAGCGGGAGGGAATGGAGATACGCAGTATTTT.

This chain connects TRBV6-1 to TRBJ2-3; 7 bases map to TRBD2. This CDR3 is built from 15 residues. V shed 2 bases, J shed 2 bases, and the junction held 4 bases outside the gene matches. Germline V CDR1 and CDR2: MNHNS, SASEGT. CDR3 DNA sequence: TGTGCCAGCAGTGAAAAGCGGGGCGTCACAGATACGCAGTATTTT. Encoded protein: CASSEKRGVTDTQYF.

The chain couples TRBV29-1 to TRBJ2-3; maybe TRBD2 (7 bases). The CDR3 covers 11 residues. With 8 bases removed from V and 10 bases from J, the gap between germline ends came to 16 bases. Looked up from germline, CDR1 is SQVTM and CDR2 is ANQGSEA. The CDR3 DNA is TGCAGCTCCAGGGGTCGGGAGGCGCAGTATTTT. The encoded protein is CSSRGREAQYF.

Written as DNA, the CDR3 is TGTGCCAGCAGCTTAGAGGGGCAGGGGGCGTTTCGAGAGACCCAGTACTTC. Amino acids: CASSLEGQGAFRETQYF. J is TRBJ2-5 and V is TRBV11-2; 8 positions match TRBD1. The CDR3 runs 17 residues. CDR1 is SGHAT, CDR2 FQNNGV, per germline. J was trimmed by 4 bases and V by 0 bases; bases with no gene match: 10.

The chain recombines TRBV6-1 with TRBJ1-2; 12 bases map to TRBD1. The CDR3 spans 16 residues. V was clipped by 3 bases and J by 8 bases; unmatched bases: 10. In germline, CDR1 is MNHNS, CDR2 SASEGT. Here the CDR3 reads CASSDRPGTGGEGYTF. In nucleotides, the CDR3 is TGTGCCAGCAGTGACCGCCCCGGGACAGGGGGCGAAGGCTACACCTTC.

This chain links TRBV7-8 with TRBJ1-3; 7 nucleotides agree with TRBD1. V lost 5 bases and J lost 1; bases outside the gene matches: 11. Germline V gene lookup returns CDR1 SGHVS and CDR2 FQNEAQ. This CDR3 is 17 amino acids long. The CDR3 loop is CASSARTGFTSGNTIYF. CDR3 nucleotides: TGTGCCAGCAGCGCACGGACAGGCTTCACTTCTGGAAACACCATATATTTT.